This T cell receptor (beta chain) originates from a study of T cell clonotyping in hematopoietic cell transplantation. Trimming stripped 5 bases from V and 3 bases from J, with 11 bases between. Germline V gene lookup returns CDR1 SGHKS and CDR2 YYEKEE (reference sequence). The CDR3 is 14 amino acids. Study-level results: After transplant, recipient diversity fell while pathologically expanded clonotypes grew through day 180. Higher Inverse Simpson Index values in graft donor and pretransplant recipient predicted broader posttransplant TCR diversity. At the given depth, recipient repertoires were over 97% de novo clonotypes.

Remarks on this clone: What it recognizes is unknown.

Data came from immunoSEQ multiplex PCR; TCRdb stores just in-frame clones and leaves some out. The sample has more than 7,000 clones, about 91% seen once. This TCR was recovered from a female patient in her 50s who had an allogeneic stem cell transplant from an unrelated donor, so the T cells may come from the graft donor. Some clones in this sample may be carry-over from other donors' samples. The material was PBMCs, obtained 30 days after allogeneic stem cell transplant. The genes are TRBV5-5 and TRBJ1-4; possible D gene TRBD1, 6 bases. CDR3 loop: CASRQGQPNEKLFF. CDR3 bases: TGTGCCAGCAGACAGGGTCAGCCTAATGAAAAACTGTTTTTT.